This TCR beta chain was documented in a study of shared T cell receptors in the human thymus. Trimming stripped 1 base from V and 3 bases from J, with 11 bases between. The CDR3 has 15 residues. CDR1 and CDR2 (germline): LNHDA, SQIVND (reference sequence). The data were produced by immunoSEQ multiplex PCR, yet TCRdb's version contains in-frame clones alone and is incomplete. The repertoire holds about 660,000 clones, with roughly 88% as singletons. The sample was also reused in another study, on human thymus T cells.

What was sequenced was thymocytes. This receptor was identified in a boy under three years old with a congenital heart defect. V usage is TRBV19 and J usage is TRBJ2-3; D perhaps matches TRBD2 (6 bases). Here the CDR3 DNA reads TGTGCCAGTAGTATAGGGGGAGGCAGAACAGATACGCAGTATTTT. It specifies CASSIGGGRTDTQYF.